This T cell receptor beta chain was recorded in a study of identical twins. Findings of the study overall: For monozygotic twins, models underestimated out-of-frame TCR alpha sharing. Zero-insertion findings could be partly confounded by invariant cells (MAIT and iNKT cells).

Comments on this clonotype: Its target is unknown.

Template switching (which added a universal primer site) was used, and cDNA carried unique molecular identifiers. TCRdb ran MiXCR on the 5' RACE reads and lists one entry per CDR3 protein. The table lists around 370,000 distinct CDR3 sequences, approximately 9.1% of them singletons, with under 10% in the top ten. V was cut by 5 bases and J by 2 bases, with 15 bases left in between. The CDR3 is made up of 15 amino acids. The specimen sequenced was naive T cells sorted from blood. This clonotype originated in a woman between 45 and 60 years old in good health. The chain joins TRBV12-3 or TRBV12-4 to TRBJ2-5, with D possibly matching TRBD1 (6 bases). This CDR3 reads CASSHGGLGQETQYF. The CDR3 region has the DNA TGTGCCAGCAGTCATGGGGGCCTGGGTCAAGAGACCCAGTACTTC.